What follows are 18 T cell receptor beta chains derived from one specimen sequenced in a study of blood T cell repertoires in COVID-19. Measured with immunoSEQ multiplex PCR; TCRdb has only the in-frame clones, and not every one. The sample lists roughly 200,000 clones, 90% occurring once. Sequencing used PBMCs or T cells enriched from blood (not recorded which). The receptors here all came from a man aged 25-45 years who had recovered from COVID-19.

The J gene is TRBJ1-5, the V gene TRBV18; D possibly corresponds to TRBD1 (5 bases). This CDR3 contains 15 residues. Germline V CDR1 and CDR2: KGHSH, LQKENI. Trimming removed 4 bases from V and 0 bases from J, with 10 bases in between. CDR3 bases: TGTGCCAGCTCACAGGAGGGGCCTAGCAATCAGCCCCAGCATTTT. Protein sequence: CASSQEGPSNQPQHF. The whole variable domain, remainder taken from reference TRBV18 and TRBJ1-5, is NAGVMQNPRHLVRRRGQEARLRCSPMKGHSHVYWYRQLPEEGLKFMVYLQKENIIDESGMPKERFSAEFPKEGPSILRIQQVVRGDSAAYFCASSQEGPSNQPQHFGDGTRLSIL.

The chain uses TRBV11-2 and TRBJ2-1; D unclear. Trimming stripped 1 base from V and 4 bases from J, with 5 bases between. Germline CDR1 and CDR2: SGHAT and FQNNGV. CDR3 length: 13 amino acids. CDR3 region: CASSLGLYNEQFF. DNA for the CDR3: TGTGCCAGCAGCTTAGGGCTTTACAATGAGCAGTTCTTC.

The chain uses TRBV29-1 and TRBJ2-3; 10 nucleotides agree with TRBD1. Trimming took 7 bases from V and 6 from J; bases not matched to a gene: 4. CDR3 size: 12 residues. The germline CDR1 and CDR2 sequences are SQVTM and ANQGSEA. The CDR3: CSATGGGDTQYF. For the CDR3, the DNA is TGCAGCGCGACAGGGGGCGGGGATACGCAGTATTTT.

This chain uses TRBV28 with TRBJ2-7; D remains unclear. This CDR3 is built from 13 residues. V shed 2 bases and J shed 1 base, with 6 bases lying between them. Germline CDR1 and CDR2: MDHEN and SYDVKM. The CDR3 DNA follows: TGTGCCAGCAGTTTAGAGTTATCCTACGAGCAGTACTTC. This sequence encodes CASSLELSYEQYF.

This clone appeared once. The rearrangement links TRBV7-9 to TRBJ2-5; D possibly corresponds to TRBD2 (6 bases). V lost 2 bases and J lost 9, with 13 bases in between. There are 13 residues in the CDR3. Germline CDR1 SEHNR, CDR2 FQNEAQ (reference sequence). The DNA for the CDR3 is TGTGCCAGCAGCTTAACTAGCATGTTGGCCCAGTACTTC. Translated, it gives CASSLTSMLAQYF.

The CDR3 bases are TGTGCCAGCAGCTTATCCAGCGGGGGGGCGGAGACCCAGTACTTC. It yields the protein CASSLSSGGAETQYF. V and J are TRBV7-6 and TRBJ2-5; 10 nucleotides agree with TRBD2. Germline CDR1 is SGHVS and CDR2 is FNYEAQ. The CDR3 contains 15 residues. The junction had 5 bases not matched to a gene; V was cut back by 2 bases and J by 5 bases.

The CDR3 loop is CASSLERGSYEQYF. DNA for the CDR3: TGCGCCAGCAGCTTGGAGCGGGGATCCTACGAGCAGTACTTC. The chain joins TRBV5-1 to TRBJ2-7; 7 bases fit TRBD2. V lost 0 bases, J lost 1 base, and 1 base stayed unmatched. The germline V gene encodes CDR1 SGHRS and CDR2 YFSETQ. This CDR3 region has 14 residues.

The rearrangement joins TRBV14 to TRBJ1-2; weak D call: TRBD1 (6 bases). Germline CDR1 reads SGHDN; CDR2 reads FVKESK. V was shortened by 4 bases and J by 8 bases, with 23 bases between the two germline ends. The CDR3 extends over 16 amino acids. CDR3 sequence reads: CASSPTRVARGRGYTF. CDR3 DNA sequence: TGTGCCAGCAGCCCTACAAGAGTAGCCAGGGGAAGAGGCTACACCTTC. Using reference TRBV14 and TRBJ1-2 for the parts outside the CDR3, the full variable domain is EAGVTQFPSHSVIEKGQTVTLRCDPISGHDNLYWYRRVMGKEIKFLLHFVKESKQDESGMPNNRFLAERTGGTYSTLKVQPAELEDSGVYFCASSPTRVARGRGYTFGSGTRLTVV.

The chain combines TRBV20-1 with TRBJ1-1, with D possibly matching TRBD1 (5 bases). Germline V gene lookup returns CDR1 DFQATT and CDR2 SNEGSKA (reference sequence). Trimming left V 6 bases short and J 11 bases short, with 16 bases between. This CDR3 spans 11 amino acids. The CDR3 loop is CSAKKGKGAFF. CDR3 nucleotide sequence: TGCAGTGCGAAGAAGGGGAAGGGGGCTTTCTTT.

The CDR3 DNA sequence: TGTGCCAGCAGTTCAGGCCGGGGAGGCACTGAAGCTTTCTTT. Translation: CASSSGRGGTEAFF. The genes are TRBV27 and TRBJ1-1, with D uncertain. This CDR3 spans 14 amino acids. Trimming took 4 bases from V and 4 from J, leaving 13 bases between them. CDR1 is MNHEY, CDR2 SMNVEV, per germline (reference sequence).

The sample holds one count of this clone. J is TRBJ1-2 and V is TRBV2; D gene unclear. The CDR3 is made up of 14 amino acids. In germline, CDR1 is SNHLY, CDR2 FYNNEI. Trimming removed 6 bases at V and 2 bases at J, with 13 bases between. CDR3 sequence: CASRETGLNYGYTF. Written as DNA, the CDR3 is TGTGCCAGCAGAGAGACCGGACTGAACTATGGCTACACCTTC.

A note on this clone: Within the sample, other DNA sequences also encode this same CDR3. This chain links TRBV9 with TRBJ1-1; D might be TRBD1 (6 bases). Germline V lookup: CDR1 SGDLS, CDR2 YYNGEE. V was pared by 5 bases and J by 1 base, with 9 bases between. This CDR3 is built from 13 residues. The CDR3 reads CASSPRGNTEAFF. CDR3 in DNA: TGTGCCAGCAGTCCCAGGGGGAACACTGAAGCTTTCTTT. Combining the CDR3 with reference TRBV9 and TRBJ1-1 gives the whole variable domain DSGVTQTPKHLITATGQRVTLRCSPRSGDLSVYWYQQSLDQGLQFLIQYYNGEERAKGNILERFSAQQFPDLHSELNLSSLELGDSALYFCASSPRGNTEAFFGQGTRLTVV.

The DNA for the CDR3 is TGTGCCAGCAGTTTAGACCTGAAGAGGACAGGCCCCCAGGGGGATGAAAAACTGTTTTTT. Translating gives CASSLDLKRTGPQGDEKLFF. This sequence joins TRBV28 and TRBJ1-4, with 7 bases fitting TRBD1. From germline, CDR1 is MDHEN and CDR2 SYDVKM. This CDR3 region has 20 residues. Trimming cost V 2 bases and J 6 bases; bases outside gene matches: 21.

V usage is TRBV5-6 and J usage is TRBJ1-3; D unresolved. Germline CDR1 is SGHDT and CDR2 is YYEEEE. With 5 bases removed from V and 4 bases from J, the gap between germline ends came to 10 bases. CDR3 length: 13 amino acids. DNA of the CDR3: TGTGCCAGCAGATTCGGTTCAGGAAACACCATATATTTT. Translated: CASRFGSGNTIYF.

V is TRBV28 and J is TRBJ2-7, with 11 nucleotides matching TRBD2. There are 17 residues in the CDR3. Looked up from germline, CDR1 is MDHEN and CDR2 is SYDVKM. CDR3 residues: CAIGSGAEGLAADEQYF. The CDR3 nucleotides read TGTGCTATCGGGTCTGGGGCCGAGGGACTAGCGGCGGACGAGCAGTACTTC.

The genes are TRBV6-5 and TRBJ2-7, with a possible D match to TRBD2 (7 bases). This CDR3 has 14 amino acids. V lost 2 bases and J 3 bases, leaving 11 bases between the germline ends. Germline CDR1 MNHEY, CDR2 SVGAGI. CDR3: CASSYIGGGYEQYF. The CDR3 region has the DNA TGTGCCAGCAGTTACATAGGGGGGGGCTACGAGCAGTACTTC.

The chain carries TRBV5-8 and TRBJ2-2; D gene ambiguous. V was shortened by 0 bases and J by 0 bases, with 12 bases between the two germline ends. The length of the CDR3 is 17 residues. Germline lookup yields CDR1 SGHTS and CDR2 YDEGEE. This CDR3 is CASSLGWAKPNTGELFF. CDR3 in DNA: TGTGCCAGCAGCTTGGGTTGGGCCAAACCGAACACCGGGGAGCTGTTTTTT.

The rearrangement links TRBV14 to TRBJ2-7, with a tentative D call TRBD2 (6 bases). Trimming left V 4 bases short and J 1 base short, with 17 bases between. From germline, CDR1 is SGHDN and CDR2 FVKESK. The CDR3 extends over 16 amino acids. Here the CDR3 DNA reads TGTGCCAGCAGCCGAGAGAGGCGTCTAGCGTCCTACGAGCAGTACTTC. Amino acids: CASSRERRLASYEQYF.